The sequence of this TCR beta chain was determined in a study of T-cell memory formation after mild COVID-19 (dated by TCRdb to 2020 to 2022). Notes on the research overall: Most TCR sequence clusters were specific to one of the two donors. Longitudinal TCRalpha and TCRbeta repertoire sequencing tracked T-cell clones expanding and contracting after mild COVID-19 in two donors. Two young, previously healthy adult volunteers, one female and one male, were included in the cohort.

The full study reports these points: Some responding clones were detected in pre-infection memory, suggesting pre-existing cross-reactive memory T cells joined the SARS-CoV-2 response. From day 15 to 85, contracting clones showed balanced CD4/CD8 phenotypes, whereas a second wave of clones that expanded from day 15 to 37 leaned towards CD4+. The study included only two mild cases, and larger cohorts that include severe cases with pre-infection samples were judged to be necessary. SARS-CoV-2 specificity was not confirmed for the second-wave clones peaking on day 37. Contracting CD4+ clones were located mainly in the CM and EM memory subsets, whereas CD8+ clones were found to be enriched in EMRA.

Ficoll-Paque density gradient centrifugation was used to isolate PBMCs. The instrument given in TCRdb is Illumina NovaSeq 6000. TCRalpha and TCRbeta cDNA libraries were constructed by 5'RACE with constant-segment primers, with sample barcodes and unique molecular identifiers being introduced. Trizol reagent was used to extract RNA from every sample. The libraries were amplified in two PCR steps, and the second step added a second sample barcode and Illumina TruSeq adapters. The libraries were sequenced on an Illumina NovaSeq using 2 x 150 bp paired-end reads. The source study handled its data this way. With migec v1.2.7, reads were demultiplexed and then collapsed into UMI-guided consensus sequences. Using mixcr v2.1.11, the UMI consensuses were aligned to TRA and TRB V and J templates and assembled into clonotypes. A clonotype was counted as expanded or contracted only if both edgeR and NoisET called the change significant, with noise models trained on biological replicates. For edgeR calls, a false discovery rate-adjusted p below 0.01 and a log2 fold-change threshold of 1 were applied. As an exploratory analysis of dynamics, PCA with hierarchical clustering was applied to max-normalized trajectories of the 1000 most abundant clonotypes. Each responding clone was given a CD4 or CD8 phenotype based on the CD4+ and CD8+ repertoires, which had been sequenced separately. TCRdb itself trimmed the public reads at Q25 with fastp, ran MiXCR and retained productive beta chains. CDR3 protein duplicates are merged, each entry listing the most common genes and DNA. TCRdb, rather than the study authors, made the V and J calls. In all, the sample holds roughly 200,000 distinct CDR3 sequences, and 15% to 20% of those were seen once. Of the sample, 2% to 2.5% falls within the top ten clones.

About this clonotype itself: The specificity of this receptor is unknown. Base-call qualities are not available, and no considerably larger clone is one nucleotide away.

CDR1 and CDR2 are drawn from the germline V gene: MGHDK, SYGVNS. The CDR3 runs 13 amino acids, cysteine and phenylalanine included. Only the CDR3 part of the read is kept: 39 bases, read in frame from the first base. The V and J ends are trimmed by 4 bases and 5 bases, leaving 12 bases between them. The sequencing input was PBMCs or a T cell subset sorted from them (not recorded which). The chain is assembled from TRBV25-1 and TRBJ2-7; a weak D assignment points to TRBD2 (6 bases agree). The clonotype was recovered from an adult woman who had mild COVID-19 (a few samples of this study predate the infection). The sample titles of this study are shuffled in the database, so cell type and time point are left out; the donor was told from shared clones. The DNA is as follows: TGTGCCAGCAGTGGCCTAGCGCGCAACGAGCAGTACTTC. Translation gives CASSGLARNEQYF.